This TCR beta chain was recovered during a study of cytomegalovirus exposure and HLA in healthy donors. Study-level results: Per published reports, the classifier diagnosed cytomegalovirus status with high specificity and sensitivity.

The PCR made use of 60 Vbeta and 13 Jbeta primers. The method was immunoSEQ multiplex PCR; TCRdb's version includes in-frame clones alone and lacks a portion of them. The sample has around 200,000 clones, roughly 87% seen once; the top ten hold roughly 5.5%. This clone has a handful of counts. Antigen: not known. This CDR3 region has 16 residues. The V gene's germline CDR1 is SGHDT and CDR2 YYEEEE. Germline trimming cut 4 bases from V and 4 bases from J; bases unmatched to any gene: 13. The sequenced sample was PBMCs. The TCR comes from a middle-aged man in good health and CMV-seropositive. The J gene is TRBJ2-7, the V gene TRBV5-6; 8 positions agree with TRBD1. This CDR3 reads CASSKRQGTRPYEQYF. The CDR3 nucleotides are TGTGCCAGCAGCAAGAGACAGGGGACTCGACCTTACGAGCAGTACTTC.